These 2 T cell receptor beta chains came from one sample sequenced in a study of T cell clonality in common variable immunodeficiency. Study-wide results and caveats: Reportedly, TCR beta sequences from common variable immunodeficiency showed fewer deletions and N-nucleotide insertions.

The protocol was immunoSEQ multiplex PCR, while the TCRdb copy is restricted to in-frame clones and leaves out a portion. The table lists fewer than 30,000 clones, with no singletons. No antigens are known for them. Input material: peripheral blood mononuclear cells. These receptors all come from a human donor with common variable immunodeficiency.

Many counts were recorded for this clone. The DNA ends 3 residues before the CDR3 does, and the rest of the CDR3 is filled in from the germline J gene. The chain carries TRBV7-2 and TRBJ2-3; TRBD2 agrees at 8 bases. There are 15 residues in the CDR3. Germline V lookup: CDR1 SGHTA, CDR2 FQGNSA. Trimming took 3 bases from V and 2 from J; bases not matched to a gene: 4. CDR3 in amino acids: CASSLQAGATDTQYF. The CDR3 DNA, read in part, is TGTGCCAGCAGCTTGCAAGCGGGGGCCACAGATACG.

This clone came up many times. The read gets to within 3 residues of the CDR3 end, and the germline J gene fills in the rest. V gene TRBV10-3 combines with J gene TRBJ1-1; D is perhaps TRBD1 (6 bases). Trimming took 6 bases from V and 4 from J, leaving 12 bases between them. The CDR3 totals 13 residues. CDR1 is ENHRY and CDR2 is SYGVKD in the germline V gene. CDR3 protein: CAISIQGTTEAFF. CDR3 DNA (partial): TGTGCCATCAGCATACAGGGTACCACTGAA.